The 9 T cell receptor beta chains below were found in one sample sequenced in a study of blood T cell repertoires in COVID-19. This table comes from immunoSEQ multiplex PCR, and its TCRdb copy is limited to in-frame clones, with some not included. The sample lists about 140,000 clones, around 90% occurring once. Sequencing was carried out using peripheral blood. These receptors came from a woman aged 45-65 years with acute or convalescent COVID-19.

This chain joins TRBV5-5 and TRBJ1-1; maybe TRBD1 (5 bases). Looked up from germline, CDR1 is SGHKS and CDR2 is YYEKEE (reference sequence). Trimming removed 4 bases at V and 0 bases at J, with 13 bases between. This CDR3 contains 15 residues. CDR3 sequence reads: CASSPSGGMNTEAFF. CDR3 sequence (DNA): TGTGCCAGCAGCCCCAGCGGGGGGATGAACACTGAAGCTTTCTTT.

The chain links TRBV25-1 to TRBJ1-2, with 10 nucleotides matching TRBD1. Germline lookup yields CDR1 MGHDK and CDR2 SYGVNS. The CDR3 sequence is 12 residues long. J lost 7 bases, V lost 7 bases, and 3 bases had no gene match. The CDR3 sequence is CASMDRGSGYTF. In DNA, the CDR3 is TGTGCCAGCATGGACAGGGGGAGTGGCTACACCTTC.

V usage is TRBV27 and J usage is TRBJ2-7; no reliable D call. Between the trimmed V and J ends, which lost 2 bases and 1 base, there was a span of 9 bases. CDR3 length equals 14 residues. From germline, CDR1 is MNHEY and CDR2 SMNVEV (reference sequence). CDR3 protein: CASSLASRSYEQYF. CDR3 bases: TGTGCCAGCAGTTTAGCATCGAGATCCTACGAGCAGTACTTC.

This clone was counted once. CDR3 sequence: CASSSPTRMETQYF. DNA for the CDR3: TGTGCCAGCAGCTCCCCGACTAGAATGGAGACCCAGTACTTC. The chain uses TRBV7-2 and TRBJ2-5; tentatively, D is TRBD2 (6 bases). Trimming left V 4 bases short and J 5 bases short, with 14 bases between. This CDR3 contains 14 residues. The germline V gene has CDR1 SGHTA and CDR2 FQGNSA.

J is TRBJ2-1 and V is TRBV29-1; 9 nucleotides agree with TRBD1. CDR1 SQVTM and CDR2 ANQGSEA come from the germline V gene. The CDR3 spans 16 residues. Trimming removed 2 bases from V and 0 bases from J; junction bases left unmatched: 5. CDR3 protein: CSVERDRVGSYNEQFF. The CDR3 DNA reads TGCAGCGTTGAACGGGACAGGGTTGGCTCCTACAATGAGCAGTTCTTC.

The chain employs TRBV28 and TRBJ1-3; 9 bases are shared with TRBD1. The V and J ends lost 8 bases and 8 bases, in that order; junction bases with no gene match: 7. The germline CDR1 and CDR2 sequences are MDHEN and SYDVKM. The CDR3 totals 13 residues. CDR3 in DNA: TGTGCCAGCGGACAGGGGATATCGGACACCATATATTTT. Protein product: CASGQGISDTIYF.

This clone was seen once. Other nucleotide sequences from this sample produce the same CDR3. This chain joins TRBV11-1 and TRBJ1-1, with 8 bases fitting TRBD1. Germline loops: CDR1 SGHAT, CDR2 FQDESV (reference sequence). V shed 3 bases and J 0 bases; nucleotides not matched to a gene: 3. This CDR3 is 15 amino acids long. CDR3 nucleotide sequence: TGTGCCAGCAGCTTCGAGACAGGGGTGAACACTGAAGCTTTCTTT. Translated, it gives CASSFETGVNTEAFF.

This clone showed up just a few times. V usage is TRBV5-1 and J usage is TRBJ1-2; 11 nucleotides align to TRBD1. Germline values: CDR1 SGHRS, CDR2 YFSETQ. V was pared by 0 bases and J by 6 bases, with 4 bases of the junction left unmatched. The CDR3 length is 15 residues. The CDR3 region is CASSLAGTGGNGYTF. CDR3 nucleotide sequence: TGCGCCAGCAGCTTGGCGGGGACAGGGGGTAATGGCTACACCTTC.

The rearrangement joins TRBV6-5 to TRBJ1-1, with a tentative D call TRBD1 (5 bases). V lost 6 bases to trimming and J lost 1 base, with 9 bases between them. Per germline, CDR1 MNHEY and CDR2 SVGAGI. The CDR3 totals 13 residues. As DNA, the CDR3 is TGTGCCAGCAGCAGGGCAGGGAACACTGAAGCTTTCTTT. Translating it yields CASSRAGNTEAFF.